Sequencing of this TCR beta chain was carried out in a study of T cell repertoires in cytomegalovirus infection (dated by TCRdb to the late 2010s). Background for the entire study: Alongside well-studied HLA-B-restricted epitopes, the peptide stimulations were aimed at recently identified HLA-C-restricted CMV epitopes, whose presentation resists viral immunomodulation. The HLA type of each donor mattered for the analysis, because public TCR beta signatures pointed to carriage of CMV infection along with the matching HLA type.

The cysteine opens and the phenylalanine closes a CDR3 of 16 amino acids. CDR3 DNA is the only sequence kept; it has 48 bases, read in frame from the first base. V is cut by 3 bases and J by 2 bases, and the space between the germline ends is 15 bases. In the germline V gene (reference sequence), CDR1 corresponds to SEHNR and CDR2 to FQNEAQ. These reads were obtained on an Illumina HiSeq 1500. TCRdb passed the public sequencing reads through fastp at Q25 and MiXCR, retaining productive beta sequences. Entries are consolidated by CDR3 protein sequence, retaining the most common genes and DNA. The sample table contains tens of thousands of distinct CDR3 sequences; only one count was recorded for roughly a fifth of them. The ten largest clones represent around 59% of the sample. The treatment or condition label here, explained by the study, means: in vitro stimulation with specific CMV peptide epitopes to enrich CMV-specific T cells.

On this clonotype: Its antigen is not yet known. Per-nucleotide qualities are absent, and no much larger clonotype sits a single base away.

The research as a whole found: Carriers of CMV infection plus the relevant HLA type were discriminated by the cumulative frequency of public TCR beta family members in the study cohort and in an independent approximately 360-donor cohort. The ex vivo response was dominated by HLA-C-restricted CMV-specific TCR beta clonotypes, which also provided the single most frequent clonotype in two of eight donors.

The source was CD8+ T cells from cultured PBMCs, collected from culture after CMV antigen stimulation. This clonotype was sampled from a human donor in good health (CMV status not recorded). Some clones in this sample may be carry-over from other donors' samples. The chain joins TRBV7-9 to TRBJ2-3; the D region possibly corresponds to TRBD1 (5 bases align). The nucleotides are TGTGCCAGCAGCTTCAGGGAAGCTGGCGCCACAGATACGCAGTATTTT. This encodes CASSFREAGATDTQYF.